These 11 T cell receptor beta chains share one sample of origin, sequenced in a study of shared clonotypes between healthy human individuals. Profiled with immunoSEQ multiplex PCR; TCRdb holds only in-frame clones, not every one. The data contain some 1.5 million clones, around 98% of them singletons. The sample was naive CD4+ T cells sorted from blood. Subset given: CD45RA+ positively selected. The receptors were gathered from a man aged 25-45 years in good health.

A note on this clone: Mismatch with germline at one junction end may stem from a read error. The V call is TRBV7-3, the J call TRBJ2-1, with TRBD2 matching over 9 bases. Germline CDR1 reads SGHTA; CDR2 reads FQGTGA. The CDR3 length is 12 residues. Here the CDR3 reads CASSSTSGPPVF. CDR3 DNA: TGTGCCAGCAGCTCGACTAGCGGCCCTCCCGTCTTC. Looking up the rest from reference TRBV7-3 and TRBJ2-1 gives the full variable domain: GAGVSQTPSNKVTEKGKYVELRCDPISGHTALYWYRQSLGQGPEFLIYFQGTGAADDSGLPNDRFFAVRPEGSVSTLKIQRTERGDSAVYLCASSSTSGPPVFGPGTRLTVL.

The chain combines TRBV15 with TRBJ2-7; unclear D gene. V shed 0 bases and J shed 1 base, with 13 bases lying between them. This CDR3 contains 16 residues. CDR1 is LNHNV, CDR2 YYDKDF, per germline (reference sequence). The CDR3 loop is CATSRDLNSKSYEQYF. For the CDR3, the DNA is TGTGCCACCAGCAGAGATCTTAACAGTAAGTCCTACGAGCAGTACTTC.

The rearrangement joins TRBV6-5 to TRBJ2-7; D is unresolved. Germline V lookup: CDR1 MNHEY, CDR2 SVGAGI. Trimming took off 7 bases at V and 5 bases at J, with 12 bases between the two ends. The CDR3 is 12 residues long. CDR3 residues: CASTNGLHEQYF. The CDR3 coding sequence is TGTGCCAGCACCAACGGGCTTCACGAGCAGTACTTC.

This clone was recorded only once. Other nucleotide sequences from this sample produce the same CDR3. The genes are TRBV2 and TRBJ2-7; 7 nucleotides line up with TRBD1. CDR3 length: 12 amino acids. Per germline, CDR1 SNHLY and CDR2 FYNNEI. Losses at the gene ends were 5 bases for V and 4 bases for J; bases not matched to a gene: 2. The CDR3 region is CASSQTGYEQYF. In DNA, the CDR3 is TGTGCCAGCAGTCAGACAGGGTACGAGCAGTACTTC.

The V and J genes are TRBV7-2 and TRBJ2-3; the D gene is possibly TRBD2 (6 bases). The germline V gene encodes CDR1 SGHTA and CDR2 FQGNSA. CDR3 length: 15 amino acids. V lost 5 bases and J lost 3, with 15 bases in between. This CDR3 is CASSGSSGQTDTQYF. CDR3 in DNA: TGTGCCAGCAGCGGCAGTAGCGGCCAAACAGATACGCAGTATTTT.

The chain couples TRBV7-2 to TRBJ2-2; tentatively, D is TRBD1 (6 bases). The V and J ends lost 5 bases and 4 bases respectively, with 17 bases between them. Germline V gene sequence: CDR1 SGHTA, CDR2 FQGNSA. The CDR3 loop spans 16 amino acids. CDR3 amino acids: CASSRTHGTSTGELFF. DNA for the CDR3: TGTGCCAGCAGCCGGACCCATGGGACAAGCACCGGGGAGCTGTTTTTT.

This chain connects TRBV27 to TRBJ2-3; TRBD1 agrees at 7 bases. V lost 7 bases and J lost 3; bases outside the gene matches: 7. The length of the CDR3 is 14 residues. CDR1 and CDR2 from the germline V gene are MNHEY and SMNVEV (reference sequence). In DNA, the CDR3 is TGTGCCAGCATCCGGCAGGGGGATACAGATACGCAGTATTTT. Amino acid sequence: CASIRQGDTDTQYF.

This chain uses TRBV28 with TRBJ2-3, with 8 bases matching TRBD2. CDR1 is MDHEN and CDR2 is SYDVKM in the germline V gene. This CDR3 has 18 residues. The trim removed 3 bases at V and 5 bases at J, leaving 16 bases unmatched. CDR3 loop: CASSFRSGTSGPEDTQYF. CDR3 in DNA: TGTGCCAGCAGTTTTCGATCCGGGACTAGTGGGCCTGAAGATACGCAGTATTTT. Together with reference TRBV28 and TRBJ2-3, the CDR3 gives the full variable domain: DVKVTQSSRYLVKRTGEKVFLECVQDMDHENMFWYRQDPGLGLRLIYFSYDVKMKEKGDIPEGYSVSREKKERFSLILESASTNQTSMYLCASSFRSGTSGPEDTQYFGPGTRLTVL.

The V and J genes are TRBV5-4 and TRBJ2-2, with 7 bases that match TRBD2. The CDR3 has 15 residues. Germline loops: CDR1 SGHNT, CDR2 YYREEE (reference sequence). The V gene end was trimmed by 4 bases and the J gene end by 0 bases; junction bases not matched to a gene: 3. The CDR3 reads CASSILAANTGELFF. CDR3 in DNA: TGTGCCAGCAGCATTCTAGCGGCGAACACCGGGGAGCTGTTTTTT.

V gene TRBV9 combines with J gene TRBJ2-7; 9 bases align to TRBD2. Trimming removed 8 bases from V and 3 bases from J; junction bases left unmatched: 3. The CDR3 is 12 amino acids. The V gene's germline CDR1 is SGDLS and CDR2 YYNGEE. The CDR3 DNA sequence: TGTGCCAGTTCTAGCGGGAACTACGAGCAGTACTTC. This gives the protein CASSSGNYEQYF. Drawing the rest from reference TRBV9 and TRBJ2-7, the complete variable domain is DSGVTQTPKHLITATGQRVTLRCSPRSGDLSVYWYQQSLDQGLQFLIQYYNGEERAKGNILERFSAQQFPDLHSELNLSSLELGDSALYFCASSSGNYEQYFGPGTRLTVT.

V gene TRBV9 combines with J gene TRBJ2-3; D remains unclear. The ends were cut back, 2 bases at V and 9 bases at J, with 16 bases in the middle. Germline V gene lookup returns CDR1 SGDLS and CDR2 YYNGEE. The CDR3 is 14 amino acids. In DNA form, the CDR3 reads TGTGCCAGCAGCGTTTCGCTAGATCCTTTGACGCAGTATTTT. This codes for CASSVSLDPLTQYF.